Following are 10 T cell receptor beta chains from one sample sequenced in a study of cytomegalovirus exposure and HLA in healthy donors. Assay: immunoSEQ multiplex PCR; the TCRdb copy retains only in-frame clones and omits some. The table lists under 110,000 clones, roughly 90% of them singletons, with 1.8% in the top ten. The sequenced sample consisted of PBMCs. These receptors were collected from a woman aged 18-35 years in good health and CMV-seropositive.

The V call is TRBV28, the J call TRBJ2-7; tentatively, D is TRBD2 (5 bases). The CDR3 is made up of 13 amino acids. Trimming pared 9 bases from V and 5 bases from J, leaving 17 bases between. Germline lookup yields CDR1 MDHEN and CDR2 SYDVKM. The CDR3 DNA follows: TGTGCCAGTAAGGAGGTGGGTGACGACGAGCAGTACGTC. It encodes CASKEVGDDEQYV.

The chain carries TRBV6-5 and TRBJ2-1; D unresolved. V gave up 4 bases and J gave up 6 bases, with 10 bases separating them. There are 13 residues in the CDR3. Germline V gene data show CDR1 as MNHEY and CDR2 as SVGAGI. The CDR3 region is CASSFKVGNEQFF. In DNA, the CDR3 is TGTGCCAGCAGTTTCAAAGTCGGCAATGAGCAGTTCTTC.

The V call is TRBV19, the J call TRBJ2-1, with D possibly being TRBD2 (6 bases). CDR1 and CDR2 (germline): LNHDA, SQIVND (reference sequence). CDR3 length equals 14 residues. Trimming shortened V by 3 bases and J by 8 bases, and 14 bases separated the two germline ends. The chain's CDR3 is CASSISGLFDEQFF. CDR3 in DNA: TGTGCCAGTAGTATTTCGGGACTCTTCGATGAGCAGTTCTTC.

The chain employs TRBV7-8 and TRBJ2-2, with D possibly matching TRBD2 (5 bases). V lost 5 bases and J 6 bases, leaving 19 bases between the germline ends. The CDR3 totals 16 residues. Germline loops: CDR1 SGHVS, CDR2 FQNEAQ. CDR3 sequence reads: CASSPRRGRSSGELFF. DNA of the CDR3: TGTGCCAGCAGCCCGCGACGGGGAAGGTCGTCCGGGGAGCTGTTTTTT.

The CDR3 loop reads CASSSHILNQPQHF. The CDR3 nucleotides read TGTGCCAGCAGTTCGCACATATTGAATCAGCCCCAGCATTTT. This rearrangement joins TRBV2 to TRBJ1-5; D unresolved. The CDR3 is 14 amino acids. V gave up 5 bases and J gave up 4 bases, with 12 bases separating them. Germline lookup yields CDR1 SNHLY and CDR2 FYNNEI.

This chain connects TRBV6-6 to TRBJ2-1; TRBD1 aligns across 9 bases. V lost 4 bases and J lost 9; bases outside the gene matches: 10. The CDR3 contains 15 residues. Germline V gene lookup returns CDR1 MNHNY and CDR2 SVGAGI (reference sequence). The CDR3 nucleotides read TGTGCCAGCAGTTCCGTAGGGACAGGGCTTAGTGAGCAGTTCTTC. Encoded protein: CASSSVGTGLSEQFF.

The genes are TRBV28 and TRBJ2-6; D might be TRBD1 (5 bases). The CDR3 runs 15 residues. The germline V and J ends were trimmed by 6 bases and 0 bases, with 9 bases remaining between them. The germline V gene has CDR1 MDHEN and CDR2 SYDVKM. CDR3 loop: CASRIQGSGANVLTF. The CDR3 DNA reads as TGTGCCAGCAGAATCCAGGGCTCTGGGGCCAACGTCCTGACTTTC.

The V and J genes are TRBV6-5 and TRBJ1-4; D unclear. The CDR3 has 14 amino acids. The V gene lost 1 base and the J gene lost 1 base, with 4 bases spanning the gap. Germline loops: CDR1 MNHEY, CDR2 SVGAGI. The CDR3: CASSYWRTNEKLFF. CDR3 coding DNA: TGTGCCAGCAGTTACTGGAGAACTAATGAAAAACTGTTTTTT.

This clone was observed a few times. The chain carries TRBV9 and TRBJ1-6; D may be TRBD1 (5 bases). With 4 bases removed from V and 10 bases from J, the gap between germline ends came to 15 bases. Germline assignment: CDR1 SGDLS and CDR2 YYNGEE. The CDR3 sequence is 14 residues long. The DNA of the CDR3 is TGTGCCAGCAGCATTGCCCTAGGGGAATCACCCCTCCACTTT. Translating gives CASSIALGESPLHF.

This sequence joins TRBV28 and TRBJ1-2; D gene unclear. Germline-derived CDR1 and CDR2 are MDHEN and SYDVKM. There are 13 residues in the CDR3. Trimming stripped 4 bases from V and 8 bases from J, with 14 bases between. The CDR3 spells CASSSRPAKGYTF. DNA for the CDR3: TGTGCCAGCAGTTCCAGGCCGGCCAAGGGCTACACCTTC.